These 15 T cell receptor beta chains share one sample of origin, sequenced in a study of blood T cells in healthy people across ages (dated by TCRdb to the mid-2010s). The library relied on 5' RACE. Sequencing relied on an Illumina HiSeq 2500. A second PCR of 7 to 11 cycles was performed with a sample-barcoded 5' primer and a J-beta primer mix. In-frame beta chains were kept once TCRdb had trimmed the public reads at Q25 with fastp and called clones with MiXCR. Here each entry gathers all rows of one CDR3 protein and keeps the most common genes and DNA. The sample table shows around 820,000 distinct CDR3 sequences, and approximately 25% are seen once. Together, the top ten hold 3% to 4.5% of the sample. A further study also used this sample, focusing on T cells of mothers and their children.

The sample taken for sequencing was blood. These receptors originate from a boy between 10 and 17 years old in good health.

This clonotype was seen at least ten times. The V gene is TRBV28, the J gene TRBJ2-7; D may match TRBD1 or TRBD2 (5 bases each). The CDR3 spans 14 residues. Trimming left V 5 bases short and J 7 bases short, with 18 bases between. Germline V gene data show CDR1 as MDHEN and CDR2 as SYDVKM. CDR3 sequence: CASSKLGRLWEQYF. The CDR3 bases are TGTGCCAGCAGTAAGCTGGGACGGTTGTGGGAGCAGTACTTC.

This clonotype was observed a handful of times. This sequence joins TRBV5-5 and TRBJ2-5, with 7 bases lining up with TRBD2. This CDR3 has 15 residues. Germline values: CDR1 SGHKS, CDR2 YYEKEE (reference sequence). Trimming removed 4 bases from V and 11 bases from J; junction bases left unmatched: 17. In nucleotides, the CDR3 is TGTGCCAGCAGCCCTGGAGGCGGCGGGAGTGGTGAGCAGTACTTC. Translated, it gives CASSPGGGGSGEQYF.

CDR3 amino acids: CASSPAPSGGADTQYF. The CDR3 DNA is TGTGCCAGCTCCCCTGCCCCTAGCGGGGGAGCAGATACGCAGTATTTT. The genes are TRBV18 and TRBJ2-3, with TRBD2 matching over 10 bases. The CDR3 consists of 16 residues. Germline values: CDR1 KGHSH, CDR2 LQKENI. The J segment lost 4 bases and the V segment lost 6 bases, leaving 10 bases of the junction unmatched. The full variable domain, its missing parts supplied by reference TRBV18 and TRBJ2-3, is NAGVMQNPRHLVRRRGQEARLRCSPMKGHSHVYWYRQLPEEGLKFMVYLQKENIIDESGMPKERFSAEFPKEGPSILRIQQVVRGDSAAYFCASSPAPSGGADTQYFGPGTRLTVL.

The CDR3 here is CASSWSSYGNEQFF. CDR3 nucleotide sequence: TGTGCCAGCAGTTGGAGTTCCTATGGAAATGAGCAGTTCTTC. The genes are TRBV28 and TRBJ2-1; D unclear. The CDR3 extends over 14 amino acids. V dropped 4 bases and J dropped 7 bases, with 14 bases sitting between them. Germline loops: CDR1 MDHEN, CDR2 SYDVKM.

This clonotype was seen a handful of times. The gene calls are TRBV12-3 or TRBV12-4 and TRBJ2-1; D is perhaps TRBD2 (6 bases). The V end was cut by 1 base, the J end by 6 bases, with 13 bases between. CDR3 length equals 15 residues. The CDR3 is CASSLVGGIGNEQFF. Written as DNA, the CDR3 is TGTGCCAGCAGTTTAGTTGGCGGGATTGGCAATGAGCAGTTCTTC.

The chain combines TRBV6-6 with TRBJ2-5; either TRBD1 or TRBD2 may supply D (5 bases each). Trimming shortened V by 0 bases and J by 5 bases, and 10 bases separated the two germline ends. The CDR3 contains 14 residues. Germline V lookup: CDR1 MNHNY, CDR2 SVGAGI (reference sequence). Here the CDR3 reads CASSYSGPLETQYF. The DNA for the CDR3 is TGTGCCAGCAGTTACTCGGGACCCCTGGAGACCCAGTACTTC.

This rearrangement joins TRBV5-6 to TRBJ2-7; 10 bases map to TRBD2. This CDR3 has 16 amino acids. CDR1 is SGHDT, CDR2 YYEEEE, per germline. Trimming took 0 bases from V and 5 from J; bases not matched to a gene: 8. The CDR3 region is CASSLGLAGVENEQYF. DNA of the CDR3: TGTGCCAGCAGCTTGGGGCTAGCGGGAGTGGAAAACGAGCAGTACTTC.

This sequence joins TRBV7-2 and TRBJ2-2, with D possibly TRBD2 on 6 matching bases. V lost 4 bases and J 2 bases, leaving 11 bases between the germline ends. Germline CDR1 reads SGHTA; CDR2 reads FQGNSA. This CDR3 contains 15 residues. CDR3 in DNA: TGTGCCAGCAGCTCAATGGGACTCAACACCGGGGAGCTGTTTTTT. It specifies CASSSMGLNTGELFF.

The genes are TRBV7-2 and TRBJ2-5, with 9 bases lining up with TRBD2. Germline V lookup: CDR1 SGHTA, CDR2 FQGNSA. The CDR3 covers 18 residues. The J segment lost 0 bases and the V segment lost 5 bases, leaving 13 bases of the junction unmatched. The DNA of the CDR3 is TGTGCCAGCAGCCCCGCCCGAGTGAGCGGGGGGAACCAAGAGACCCAGTACTTC. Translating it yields CASSPARVSGGNQETQYF.

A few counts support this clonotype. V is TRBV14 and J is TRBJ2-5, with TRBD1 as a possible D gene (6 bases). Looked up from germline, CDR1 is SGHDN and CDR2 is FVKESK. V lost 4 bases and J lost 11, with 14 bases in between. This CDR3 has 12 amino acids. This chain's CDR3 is CASSPVRQAQYF. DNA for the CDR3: TGTGCCAGCAGCCCGGTGCGACAGGCGCAGTACTTC.

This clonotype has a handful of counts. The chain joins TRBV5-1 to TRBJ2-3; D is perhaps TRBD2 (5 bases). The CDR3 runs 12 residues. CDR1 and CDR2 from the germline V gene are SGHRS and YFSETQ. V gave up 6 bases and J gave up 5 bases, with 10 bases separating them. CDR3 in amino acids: CASTGLQDTQYF. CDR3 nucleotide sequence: TGCGCCAGCACTGGACTTCAAGATACGCAGTATTTT. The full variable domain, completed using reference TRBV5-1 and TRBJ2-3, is KAGVTQTPRYLIKTRGQQVTLSCSPISGHRSVSWYQQTPGQGLQFLFEYFSETQRNKGNFPGRFSGRQFSNSRSEMNVSTLELGDSALYLCASTGLQDTQYFGPGTRLTVL.

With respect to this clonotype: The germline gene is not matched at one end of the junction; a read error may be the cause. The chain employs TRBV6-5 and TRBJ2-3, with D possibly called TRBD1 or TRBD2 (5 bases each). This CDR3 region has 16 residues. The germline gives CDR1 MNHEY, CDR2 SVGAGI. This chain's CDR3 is CASSYSGPYSTDTRYF. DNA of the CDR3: TGTGCCAGCAGTTACTCGGGACCATATAGCACAGATACGCGGTATTTT.

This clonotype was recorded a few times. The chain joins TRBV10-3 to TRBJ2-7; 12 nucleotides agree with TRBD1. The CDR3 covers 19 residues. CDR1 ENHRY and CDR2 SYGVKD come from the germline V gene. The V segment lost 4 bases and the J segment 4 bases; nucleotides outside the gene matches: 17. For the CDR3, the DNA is TGTGCCATCAGTGTGTCCCTGCCGGCGGGACAGGGGGCGGAGTACGAGCAGTACTTC. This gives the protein CAISVSLPAGQGAEYEQYF.

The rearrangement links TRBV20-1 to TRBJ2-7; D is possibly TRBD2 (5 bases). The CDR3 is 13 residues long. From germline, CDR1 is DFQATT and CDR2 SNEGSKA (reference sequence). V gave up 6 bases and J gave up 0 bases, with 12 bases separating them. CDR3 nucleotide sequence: TGCAGTGCACGGGATATATTCTCCTACGAGCAGTACTTC. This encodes CSARDIFSYEQYF.

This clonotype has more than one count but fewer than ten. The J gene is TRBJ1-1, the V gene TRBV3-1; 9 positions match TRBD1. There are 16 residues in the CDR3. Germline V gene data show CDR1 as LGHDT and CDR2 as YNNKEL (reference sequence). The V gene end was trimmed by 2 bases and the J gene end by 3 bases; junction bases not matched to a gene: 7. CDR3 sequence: CASSQRSQGADTEAFF. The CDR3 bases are TGTGCCAGCAGCCAACGCTCACAGGGGGCCGACACTGAAGCTTTCTTT.